These T cell receptor beta chains were read from a single sample in a study of T cells after yellow fever vaccination. A single record per CDR3 protein comes from TCRdb applying MiXCR to the 5' RACE reads. The table has some 290,000 distinct CDR3 sequences, around a tenth seen once; the top ten hold under 4%. The source material was CD4+ T cells sorted from PBMCs, sampled 45 days after the yellow fever booster vaccination. The receptors stem from a man aged 18 to 30 who received the YFV17D yellow fever vaccine. Each CDR3 is given with its conserved first and last residue. Fields, in order: J gene, clone size, V gene, D gene, CDR3 protein, CDR3 DNA. The D gene is left open where the match is weak. The size entry is marked missing in some rows and otherwise reads once, few, many or a size class.

TRBJ1-1,many,TRBV18,TRBD1,CASSPLRDRVNTEAFF,TGTGCCAGCTCACCACTCCGGGACAGGGTTAACACTGAAGCTTTCTTT
TRBJ1-1,NA,TRBV6-6,NA,CASTSLGRRNTEAFF,TGTGCCAGCACCTCCTTGGGTAGGAGGAACACTGAAGCTTTCTTT
TRBJ2-4,many,TRBV30,NA,CAWSVQGTNIQYF,TGTGCCTGGAGTGTACAAGGGACCAACATTCAGTACTTC
TRBJ1-5,few,TRBV2,NA,CASSSPTGRAQHF,TGTGCCAGCAGCTCGCCAACAGGGAGGGCCCAGCATTTT
TRBJ2-1,few,TRBV18,NA,CASSPSMRGSYNEQFF,TGTGCCAGCTCACCCAGTATGCGGGGCTCCTACAATGAGCAGTTCTTC
TRBJ1-5,NA,TRBV19,NA,CASSIVGVNQPQHF,TGTGCCAGTAGTATCGTCGGGGTCAATCAGCCCCAGCATTTT
TRBJ2-3,few,TRBV4-1,TRBD2,CASSLTGGAGFSSTDTQYF,TGCGCCAGCAGCCTGACCGGGGGGGCGGGCTTCTCTAGCACAGATACGCAGTATTTT
TRBJ1-1,many,TRBV27,TRBD1,CASSSGQGTAAFF,TGTGCCAGCAGTAGTGGACAGGGGACGGCAGCTTTCTTT
TRBJ2-3,few,TRBV7-2,NA,CASSRDHTDTQYF,TGTGCCAGCAGCCGGGACCACACAGATACGCAGTATTTT
TRBJ1-6,NA,TRBV7-2,TRBD1,CASSPGQNIYNSPLHF,TGTGCCAGCAGCCCGGGACAGAATATCTATAATTCACCCCTCCACTTT
TRBJ1-4,NA,TRBV9,NA,CASSVGTSRGEKLFF,TGTGCCAGCAGCGTTGGGACGTCTAGGGGTGAAAAACTGTTTTTT
TRBJ2-1,few,TRBV19,TRBD2,CASRLITGGAKGEQFF,TGTGCCAGTAGATTGATTACCGGGGGGGCCAAGGGTGAGCAGTTCTTC
TRBJ2-2,NA,TRBV5-1,NA,CASSLARAGAIGELFF,TGCGCCAGCAGCTTGGCCCGGGCGGGGGCAATCGGGGAGCTGTTTTTT
TRBJ1-3,few,TRBV2,NA,CASSVSDGSGNTIYF,TGTGCCAGCAGTGTCTCGGACGGCTCTGGAAACACCATATATTTT
TRBJ2-1,NA,TRBV7-8,TRBD2,CASSPIRVLAGAVKQFF,TGTGCCAGCAGCCCCATAAGGGTTTTAGCGGGGGCTGTGAAGCAGTTCTTC
TRBJ2-1,many,TRBV7-2,NA,CASSLGDYNEQFF,TGTGCCAGCAGCTTAGGGGACTACAATGAGCAGTTCTTC
TRBJ2-3,few,TRBV3-1,NA,CASSFLLTDTQYF,TGTGCCAGCAGCTTTCTTCTCACAGATACGCAGTATTTT
TRBJ2-5,NA,TRBV3-1,TRBD2,CASTRAGNRETQYF,TGTGCCAGCACCAGAGCGGGGAATAGGGAGACCCAGTACTTC
TRBJ1-2,many,TRBV6-5,TRBD1,CASSRSTGGAGYGYTF,TGTGCCAGCAGTCGTAGTACAGGGGGCGCAGGGTATGGCTACACCTTC
TRBJ2-3,once,TRBV7-2,TRBD2,CASSSGTSGYTDTQYF,TGTGCCAGCAGCTCCGGGACTAGCGGTTACACAGATACGCAGTATTTT
TRBJ2-1,few,TRBV11-2,NA,CASSLVPRLGYNEQFF,TGTGCCAGCAGCTTAGTTCCCCGATTGGGCTACAATGAGCAGTTCTTC
TRBJ2-6,NA,TRBV5-4,TRBD2,CASSLAGRASSGANVLTF,TGTGCCAGCAGCTTGGCCGGGAGGGCCAGCTCTGGGGCCAACGTCCTGACTTTC
TRBJ2-3,NA,TRBV29-1,NA,CSVLWGSGTDTQYF,TGCAGCGTTCTATGGGGAAGTGGCACAGATACGCAGTATTTT
TRBJ2-5,NA,TRBV2,TRBD2,CASSEGLAQETQYF,TGTGCCAGCAGTGAAGGACTAGCGCAAGAGACCCAGTACTTC
TRBJ1-1,few,TRBV6-5,NA,CASRPDRFAEAFF,TGTGCCAGCAGACCCGACAGGTTCGCTGAAGCTTTCTTT
TRBJ2-3,few,TRBV7-2,TRBD2,CASSYTSDGTQYF,TGTGCCAGCAGCTACACTAGCGACGGTACGCAGTATTTT
TRBJ1-1,many,TRBV6-9,NA,CASGWFGEVDTEAFF,TGTGCCAGCGGGTGGTTTGGGGAGGTAGACACTGAAGCTTTCTTT
TRBJ2-3,few,TRBV20-1,TRBD2,CSARLTSGAADTQYF,TGCAGTGCTAGATTGACTAGCGGGGCCGCCGATACGCAGTATTTT
TRBJ2-2,few,TRBV20-1,TRBD2,CSARDPFSRGGRSGELFF,TGCAGTGCTAGAGACCCCTTTTCGCGGGGGGGCCGAAGTGGGGAGCTGTTTTTT
TRBJ2-4,few,TRBV7-3,NA,CASREPGTRGGIQYF,TGTGCCAGCAGGGAACCCGGGACAAGGGGTGGCATTCAGTACTTC
TRBJ2-1,NA,TRBV7-2,TRBD2,CASSVAGGLGEQFF,TGTGCCAGCAGCGTAGCGGGGGGGCTCGGTGAGCAGTTCTTC
TRBJ2-5,NA,TRBV12-3/TRBV12-4,NA,CASSSSLHKAGETQYF,TGTGCCAGCAGTTCGTCTCTTCATAAGGCCGGAGAGACCCAGTACTTC
TRBJ1-2,NA,TRBV6-2/TRBV6-3,NA,CASSSQPLGARGYTF,TGTGCCAGCAGTTCCCAACCGCTGGGGGCGCGAGGCTACACCTTC
TRBJ2-7,many,TRBV5-1,NA,CASSFPDKIYEQYF,TGCGCCAGCAGCTTCCCAGACAAGATCTACGAGCAGTACTTC
TRBJ1-1,few,TRBV20-1,NA,CSVASWDTEAFF,TGCAGTGTAGCATCTTGGGACACTGAAGCTTTCTTT
TRBJ1-6,NA,TRBV15,NA,CATSSMGSPLHF,TGTGCCACCAGCAGTATGGGTTCACCCCTCCACTTT
TRBJ2-7,many,TRBV2,NA,CASTVASLYEQYF,TGTGCCAGCACAGTGGCCAGCCTCTACGAGCAGTACTTC
TRBJ2-1,many,TRBV5-1,NA,CASSLEFLYNEQFF,TGCGCCAGCAGCTTGGAGTTCCTCTACAATGAGCAGTTCTTC
TRBJ2-1,many,TRBV20-1,NA,CSARVRSSSYNEQFF,TGCAGTGCTAGAGTAAGGTCAAGCTCCTACAATGAGCAGTTCTTC
TRBJ2-1,few,TRBV18,NA,CASSPRFRYQYNEQFF,TGTGCCAGCTCACCTCGGTTTCGGTACCAATACAATGAGCAGTTCTTC
TRBJ1-5,few,TRBV2,NA,CASSDVGGGDQPQHF,TGTGCCAGCAGTGATGTCGGAGGGGGTGATCAGCCCCAGCATTTT
TRBJ1-5,NA,TRBV20-1,NA,CSARDSRGNQPQHF,TGCAGTGCTAGAGATTCCCGGGGCAATCAGCCCCAGCATTTT
TRBJ2-6,NA,TRBV7-9,NA,CASTEAGTTGANVLTF,TGTGCCAGCACGGAGGCAGGGACCACTGGGGCCAACGTCCTGACTTTC
TRBJ2-5,many,TRBV20-1,TRBD1,CSALDREETQYF,TGCAGTGCTCTCGACAGGGAGGAGACCCAGTACTTC
TRBJ2-7,few,TRBV20-1,NA,CSAATGTTSYEQYF,TGCAGTGCTGCCACCGGGACAACGTCCTACGAGCAGTACTTC
TRBJ2-1,NA,TRBV27,TRBD2,CASSFLAGGSNEQFF,TGTGCCAGCAGTTTCCTAGCGGGGGGAAGCAATGAGCAGTTCTTC
TRBJ1-4,few,TRBV6-6,NA,CASITSGTLGKLFF,TGTGCCAGCATAACCTCCGGGACATTAGGAAAACTGTTTTTT
TRBJ2-7,NA,TRBV6-1,NA,CASRSTMGTGEQYF,TGTGCCAGCAGATCTACTATGGGGACCGGCGAGCAGTACTTC
TRBJ2-5,NA,TRBV7-2,TRBD2,CASNPLAGARETQYF,TGTGCCAGCAACCCCTTAGCGGGGGCTAGGGAGACCCAGTACTTC
TRBJ2-1,few,TRBV7-2,NA,CASSPGRTEQFF,TGTGCCAGCAGCCCTGGAAGGACAGAGCAGTTCTTC
TRBJ1-6,NA,TRBV5-1,NA,CASSPLGDWDSPLHF,TGCGCCAGCAGCCCGTTGGGGGATTGGGATTCACCCCTCCACTTT
TRBJ2-5,few,TRBV2,NA,CASNDPGWEETQYF,TGTGCCAGCAACGACCCAGGGTGGGAGGAGACCCAGTACTTC